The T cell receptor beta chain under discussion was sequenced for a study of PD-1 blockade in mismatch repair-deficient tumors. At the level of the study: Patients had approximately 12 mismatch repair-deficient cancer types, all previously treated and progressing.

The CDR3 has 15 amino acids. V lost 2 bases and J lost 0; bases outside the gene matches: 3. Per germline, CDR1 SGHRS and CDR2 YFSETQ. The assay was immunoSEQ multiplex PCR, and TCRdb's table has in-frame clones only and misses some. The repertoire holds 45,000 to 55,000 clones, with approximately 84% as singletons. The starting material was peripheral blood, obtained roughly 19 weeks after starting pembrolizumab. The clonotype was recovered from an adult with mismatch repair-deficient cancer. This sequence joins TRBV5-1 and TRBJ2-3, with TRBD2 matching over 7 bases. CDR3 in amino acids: CASSFSGLSTDTQYF. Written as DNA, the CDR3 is TGCGCCAGCAGCTTTAGCGGGCTTAGCACAGATACGCAGTATTTT.